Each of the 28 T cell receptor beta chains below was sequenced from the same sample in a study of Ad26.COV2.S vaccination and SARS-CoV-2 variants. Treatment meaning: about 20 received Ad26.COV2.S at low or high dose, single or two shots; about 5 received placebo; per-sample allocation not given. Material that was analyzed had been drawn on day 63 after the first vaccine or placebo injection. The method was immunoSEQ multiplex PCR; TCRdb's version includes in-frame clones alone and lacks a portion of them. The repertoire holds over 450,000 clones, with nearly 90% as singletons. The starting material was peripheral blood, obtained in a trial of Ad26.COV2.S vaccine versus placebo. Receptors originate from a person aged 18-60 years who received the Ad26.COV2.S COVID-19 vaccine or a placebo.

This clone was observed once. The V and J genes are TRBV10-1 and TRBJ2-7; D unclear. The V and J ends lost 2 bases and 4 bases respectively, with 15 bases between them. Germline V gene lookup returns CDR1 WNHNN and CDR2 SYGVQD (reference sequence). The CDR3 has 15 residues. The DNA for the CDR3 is TGCGCCAGCAGTGAGGGAGCTGATGGAAATTACGAGCAGTACTTC. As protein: CASSEGADGNYEQYF.

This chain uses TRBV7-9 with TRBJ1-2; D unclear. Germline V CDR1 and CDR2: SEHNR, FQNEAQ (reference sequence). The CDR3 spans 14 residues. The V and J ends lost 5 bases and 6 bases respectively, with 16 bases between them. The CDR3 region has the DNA TGTGCCAGCAGCCATGCTTTGCGGCGGGATGGCTACACCTTC. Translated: CASSHALRRDGYTF. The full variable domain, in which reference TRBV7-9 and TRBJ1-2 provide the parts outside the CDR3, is DTGVSQNPRHKITKRGQNVTFRCDPISEHNRLYWYRQTLGQGPEFLTYFQNEAQLEKSRLLSDRFSAERPKGSFSTLEIQRTEQGDSAMYLCASSHALRRDGYTFGSGTRLTVV.

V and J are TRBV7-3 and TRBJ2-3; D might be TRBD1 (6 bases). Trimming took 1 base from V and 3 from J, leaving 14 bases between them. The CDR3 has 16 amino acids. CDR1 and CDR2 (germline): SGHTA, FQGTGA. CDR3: CASSLSTGLVTDTQYF. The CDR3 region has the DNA TGTGCCAGCAGCTTAAGCACAGGGTTGGTGACAGATACGCAGTATTTT.

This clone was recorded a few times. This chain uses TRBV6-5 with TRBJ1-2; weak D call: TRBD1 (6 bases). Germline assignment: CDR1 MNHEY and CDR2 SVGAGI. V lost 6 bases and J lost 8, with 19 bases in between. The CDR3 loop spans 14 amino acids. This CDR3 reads CASSRAGGAYGYTF. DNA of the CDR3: TGTGCCAGCAGCCGGGCCGGGGGGGCTTACGGCTACACCTTC.

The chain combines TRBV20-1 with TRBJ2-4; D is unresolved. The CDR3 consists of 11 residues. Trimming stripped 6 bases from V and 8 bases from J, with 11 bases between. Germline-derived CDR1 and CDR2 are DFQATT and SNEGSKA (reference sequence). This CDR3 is CSARTLDIQYF. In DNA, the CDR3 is TGCAGTGCAAGGACCCTGGACATTCAGTACTTC.

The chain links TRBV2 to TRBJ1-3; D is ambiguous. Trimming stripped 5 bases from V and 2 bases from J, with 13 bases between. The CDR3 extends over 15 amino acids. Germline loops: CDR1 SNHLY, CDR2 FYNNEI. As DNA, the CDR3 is TGTGCCAGCAGTCCCGGGCTGGTGACTGGAAACACCATATATTTT. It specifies CASSPGLVTGNTIYF.

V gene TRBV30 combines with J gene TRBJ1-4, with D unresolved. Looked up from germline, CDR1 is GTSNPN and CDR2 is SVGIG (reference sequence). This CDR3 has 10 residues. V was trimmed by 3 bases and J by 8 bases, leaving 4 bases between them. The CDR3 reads CAWREEKLFF. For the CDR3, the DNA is TGTGCCTGGAGAGAGGAAAAACTGTTTTTT.

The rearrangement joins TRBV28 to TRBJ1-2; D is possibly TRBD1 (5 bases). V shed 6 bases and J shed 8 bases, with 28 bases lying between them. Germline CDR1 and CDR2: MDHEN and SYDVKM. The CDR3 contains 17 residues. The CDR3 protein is CASRRPLGGMKPAGYTF. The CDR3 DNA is TGTGCCAGCAGACGCCCCCTTGGGGGTATGAAGCCGGCGGGCTACACCTTC.

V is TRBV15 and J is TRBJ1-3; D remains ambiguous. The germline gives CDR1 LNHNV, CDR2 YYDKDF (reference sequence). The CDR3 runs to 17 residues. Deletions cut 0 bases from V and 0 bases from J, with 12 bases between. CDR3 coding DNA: TGTGCCACCAGCAGAGATCTCTCTTCGAGCTCTGGAAACACCATATATTTT. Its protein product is CATSRDLSSSSGNTIYF.

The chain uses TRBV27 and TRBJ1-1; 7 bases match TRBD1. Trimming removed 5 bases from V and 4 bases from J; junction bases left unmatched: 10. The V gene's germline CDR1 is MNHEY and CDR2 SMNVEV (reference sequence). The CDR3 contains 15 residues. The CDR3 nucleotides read TGTGCCAGCAGTCCTTCCCGACAGGGATCCACTGAAGCTTTCTTT. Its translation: CASSPSRQGSTEAFF.

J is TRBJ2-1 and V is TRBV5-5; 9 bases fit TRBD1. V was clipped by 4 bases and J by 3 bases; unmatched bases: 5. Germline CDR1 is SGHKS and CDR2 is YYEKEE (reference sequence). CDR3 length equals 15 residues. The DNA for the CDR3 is TGTGCCAGCAGCCTGAACAGGGGGCTCTACAATGAGCAGTTCTTC. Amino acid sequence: CASSLNRGLYNEQFF.

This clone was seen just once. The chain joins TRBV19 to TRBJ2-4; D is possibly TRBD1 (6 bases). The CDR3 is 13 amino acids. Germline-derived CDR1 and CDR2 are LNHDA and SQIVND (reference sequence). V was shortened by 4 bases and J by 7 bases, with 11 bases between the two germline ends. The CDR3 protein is CASSNYQGNIQYF. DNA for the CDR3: TGTGCCAGTAGTAACTACCAGGGGAACATTCAGTACTTC.

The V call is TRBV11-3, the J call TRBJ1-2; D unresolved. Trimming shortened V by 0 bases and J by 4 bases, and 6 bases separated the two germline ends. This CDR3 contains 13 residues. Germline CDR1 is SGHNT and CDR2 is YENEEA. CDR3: CASSLEGGYGYTF. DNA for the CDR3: TGTGCCAGCAGCTTAGAAGGTGGCTATGGCTACACCTTC.

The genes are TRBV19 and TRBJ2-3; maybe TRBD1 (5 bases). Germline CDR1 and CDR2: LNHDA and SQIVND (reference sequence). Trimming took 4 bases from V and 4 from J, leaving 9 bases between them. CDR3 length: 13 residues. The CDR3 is CASSTRQSDTQYF. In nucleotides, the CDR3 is TGTGCCAGTAGTACAAGACAGTCAGATACGCAGTATTTT.

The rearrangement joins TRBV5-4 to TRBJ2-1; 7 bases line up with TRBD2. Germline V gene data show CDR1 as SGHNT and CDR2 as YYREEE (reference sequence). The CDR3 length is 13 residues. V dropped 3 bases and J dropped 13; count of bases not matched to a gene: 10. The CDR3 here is CASSSGLVGLQFF. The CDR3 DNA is TGTGCCAGCAGCTCAGGACTAGTCGGTCTTCAGTTCTTC.

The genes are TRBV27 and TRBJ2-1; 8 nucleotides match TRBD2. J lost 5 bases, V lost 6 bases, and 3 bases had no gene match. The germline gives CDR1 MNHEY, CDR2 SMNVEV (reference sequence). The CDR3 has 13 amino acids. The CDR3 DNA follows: TGTGCCAGCAGAACTAGCGGTAACAATGAGCAGTTCTTC. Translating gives CASRTSGNNEQFF.

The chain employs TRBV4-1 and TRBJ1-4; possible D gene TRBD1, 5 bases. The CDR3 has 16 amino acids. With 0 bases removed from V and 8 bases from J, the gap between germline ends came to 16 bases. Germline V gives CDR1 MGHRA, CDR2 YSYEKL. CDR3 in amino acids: CASSQEGDGRGEKLFF. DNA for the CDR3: TGCGCCAGCAGCCAAGAAGGGGACGGACGCGGGGAAAAACTGTTTTTT.

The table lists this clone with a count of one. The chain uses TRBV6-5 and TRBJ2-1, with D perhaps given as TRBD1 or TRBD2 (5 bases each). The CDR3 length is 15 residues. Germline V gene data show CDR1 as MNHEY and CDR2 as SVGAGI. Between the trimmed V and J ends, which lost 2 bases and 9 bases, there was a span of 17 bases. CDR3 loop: CASSYAGRGGGEQFF. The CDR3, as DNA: TGTGCCAGCAGTTACGCGGGTAGGGGTGGGGGTGAGCAGTTCTTC.

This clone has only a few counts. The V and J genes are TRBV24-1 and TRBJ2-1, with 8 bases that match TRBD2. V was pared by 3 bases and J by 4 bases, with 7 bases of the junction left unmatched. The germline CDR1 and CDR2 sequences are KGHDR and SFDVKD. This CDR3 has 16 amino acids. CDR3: CATSDISGRGYNEQFF. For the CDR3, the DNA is TGTGCCACCAGTGATATCAGCGGGAGAGGTTACAATGAGCAGTTCTTC.

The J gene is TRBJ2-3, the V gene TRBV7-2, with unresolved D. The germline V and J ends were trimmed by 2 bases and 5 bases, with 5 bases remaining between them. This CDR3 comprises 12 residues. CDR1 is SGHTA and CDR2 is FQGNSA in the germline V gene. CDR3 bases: TGTGCCAGCAGCTTACATCGAGATACGCAGTATTTT. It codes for CASSLHRDTQYF.

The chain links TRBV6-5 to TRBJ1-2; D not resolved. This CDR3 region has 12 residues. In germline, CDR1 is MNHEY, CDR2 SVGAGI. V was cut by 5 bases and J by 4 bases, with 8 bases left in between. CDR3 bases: TGTGCCAGCAGTCAATTATCCTATGGCTACACCTTC. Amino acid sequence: CASSQLSYGYTF.

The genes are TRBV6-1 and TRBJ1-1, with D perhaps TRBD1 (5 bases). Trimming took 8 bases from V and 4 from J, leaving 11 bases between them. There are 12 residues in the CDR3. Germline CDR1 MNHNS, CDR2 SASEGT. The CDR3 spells CASQGVITEAFF. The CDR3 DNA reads TGTGCCAGCCAAGGGGTGATCACTGAAGCTTTCTTT.

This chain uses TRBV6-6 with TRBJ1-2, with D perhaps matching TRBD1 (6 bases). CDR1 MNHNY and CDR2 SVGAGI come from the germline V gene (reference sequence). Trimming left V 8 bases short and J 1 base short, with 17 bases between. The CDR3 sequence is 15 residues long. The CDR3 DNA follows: TGTGCCAGCGCGCTCGATAACAGGGATAACTATGGCTACACCTTC. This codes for CASALDNRDNYGYTF.

CDR3 sequence: CASSQTGTNYGYTF. For the CDR3, the DNA is TGTGCCAGCAGTCAAACTGGTACGAACTATGGCTACACCTTC. The chain couples TRBV6-4 to TRBJ1-2; D is ambiguous. Germline V lookup: CDR1 MRHNA, CDR2 SNTAGT. The CDR3 is made up of 14 amino acids. Trimming left V 5 bases short and J 2 bases short, with 12 bases between.

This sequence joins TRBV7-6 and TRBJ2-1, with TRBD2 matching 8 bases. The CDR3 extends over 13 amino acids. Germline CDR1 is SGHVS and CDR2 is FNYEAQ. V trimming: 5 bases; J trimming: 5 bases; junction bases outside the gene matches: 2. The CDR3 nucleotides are TGTGCCAGCAGCCCGGGGGGGGACAATGAGCAGTTCTTC. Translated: CASSPGGDNEQFF.

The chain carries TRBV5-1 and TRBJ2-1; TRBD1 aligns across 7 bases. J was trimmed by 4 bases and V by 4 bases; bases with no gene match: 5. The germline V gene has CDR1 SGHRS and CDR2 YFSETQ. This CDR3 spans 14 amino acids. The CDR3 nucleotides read TGCGCCAGCAGCCCGGGACAGTCTTACAATGAGCAGTTCTTC. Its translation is CASSPGQSYNEQFF.

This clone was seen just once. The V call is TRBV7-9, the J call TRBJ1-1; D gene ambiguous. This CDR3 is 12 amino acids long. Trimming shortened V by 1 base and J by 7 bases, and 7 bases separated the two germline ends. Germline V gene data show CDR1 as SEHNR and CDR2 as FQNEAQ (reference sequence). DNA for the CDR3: TGTGCCAGCAGCTTAGAGAGGGTTGAAGCTTTCTTT. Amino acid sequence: CASSLERVEAFF. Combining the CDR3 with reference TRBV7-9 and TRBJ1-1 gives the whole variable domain DTGVSQNPRHKITKRGQNVTFRCDPISEHNRLYWYRQTLGQGPEFLTYFQNEAQLEKSRLLSDRFSAERPKGSFSTLEIQRTEQGDSAMYLCASSLERVEAFFGQGTRLTVV.

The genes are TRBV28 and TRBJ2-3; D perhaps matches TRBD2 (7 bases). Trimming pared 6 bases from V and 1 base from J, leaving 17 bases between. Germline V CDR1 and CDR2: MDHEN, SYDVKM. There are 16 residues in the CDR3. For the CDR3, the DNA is TGTGCCAGCAGAATTCTCGGGGGGCTGGGCACAGATACGCAGTATTTT. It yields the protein CASRILGGLGTDTQYF.